This T cell receptor beta chain was sequenced in a study of control samples from healthy donors and cancer patients. The CDR3 loop spans 14 amino acids. Germline CDR1 is MNHEY and CDR2 is SVGEGT. V was clipped by 5 bases and J by 5 bases; unmatched bases: 7. Sequenced by immunoSEQ multiplex PCR; TCRdb stores in-frame clones only, minus some. The sample consists of some 160,000 clones, about 90% of them appearing once. The sequence was collected from a woman aged 25 to 39 in good health. J is TRBJ2-5 and V is TRBV6-2 or TRBV6-3; 8 bases align to TRBD2. Material: blood. The CDR3 spells CASSDGGGRETQYF. Here the CDR3 DNA reads TGTGCCAGCAGTGACGGGGGGGGACGGGAGACCCAGTACTTC.